Described below is a single T cell receptor beta chain sequence and its context. The antigen is not known. The authors ran a second PCR of about 7 to 12 cycles using a sample-barcoded 5' primer and a J-beta primer mix. TCRdb recomputed calls from the 5' RACE reads with MiXCR, one row per CDR3 protein. The sample holds about 1.4 million distinct CDR3 sequences, roughly 59% seen once. The data are from a study of blood T cells in healthy people across ages. V was clipped by 6 bases and J by 0 bases, with 13 bases between them. The CDR3 is 15 residues long. CDR1 is MNHEY, CDR2 SVGEGT, per germline. Every donor contributed roughly 10 milliliters of peripheral blood by blood draw. Overall study findings and caveats: In older individuals, TCR beta diversity per million T cells was lower, falling roughly linearly with age.

The chain links TRBV6-2 or TRBV6-3 to TRBJ2-3; D is possibly TRBD1 or TRBD2 (5 bases each). The source material was blood. This sequence was found in a man aged 18 to 30 in good health. CDR3 loop: CASRPGTLSTDTQYF. The CDR3 nucleotides read TGTGCCAGCAGACCCGGGACCCTGAGCACAGATACGCAGTATTTT.